What follows is one T cell receptor beta chain and its context. This sample is part of a study of blood T cell repertoires in COVID-19. Overall study: COVID-19 samples collected from the United States, Italy and Spain covered acute and convalescent phases. The analysed material was cDNA or gDNA that came from T cells, B-cell-depleted T cells, or PBMCs.

J was trimmed by 7 bases and V by 4 bases; bases with no gene match: 14. Germline CDR1 reads MGHRA; CDR2 reads YSYEKL. The CDR3 consists of 16 residues. Seattle enrolled patients during active infection and tracked them longitudinally. How the authors handled the data: Using reference gene primer amplification, nucleated cell counts were estimated. Sequenced by immunoSEQ multiplex PCR; TCRdb stores in-frame clones only, minus some. The V and J calls and clone size were taken over from that table, and D and trimming were inferred from the DNA. Of more than 300,000 clones in the sample, 80% to 90% were seen once.

Sequencing input: peripheral blood. This receptor was identified in a woman aged 25 to 39 with COVID-19, enrolled during active disease. The chain employs TRBV4-1 and TRBJ2-7; TRBD2 agrees at 9 bases. The CDR3: CASSPRGVAGVSEQYF. CDR3 DNA sequence: TGCGCCAGCAGCCCCAGAGGGGTAGCGGGAGTCAGTGAGCAGTACTTC.